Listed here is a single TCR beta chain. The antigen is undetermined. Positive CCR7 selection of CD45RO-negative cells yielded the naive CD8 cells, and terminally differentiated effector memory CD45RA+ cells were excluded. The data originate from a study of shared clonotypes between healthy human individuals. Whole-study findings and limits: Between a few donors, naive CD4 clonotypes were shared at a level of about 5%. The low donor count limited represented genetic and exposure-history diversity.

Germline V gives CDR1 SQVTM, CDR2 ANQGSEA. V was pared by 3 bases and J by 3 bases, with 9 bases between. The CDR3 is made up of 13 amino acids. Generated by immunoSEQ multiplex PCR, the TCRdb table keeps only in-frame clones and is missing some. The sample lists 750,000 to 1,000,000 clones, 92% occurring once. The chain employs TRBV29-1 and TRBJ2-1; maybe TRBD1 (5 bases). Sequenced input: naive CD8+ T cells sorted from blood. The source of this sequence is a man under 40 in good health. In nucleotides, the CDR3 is TGCAGCGTTGATCTCACAGGCTACAATGAGCAGTTCTTC. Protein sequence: CSVDLTGYNEQFF.